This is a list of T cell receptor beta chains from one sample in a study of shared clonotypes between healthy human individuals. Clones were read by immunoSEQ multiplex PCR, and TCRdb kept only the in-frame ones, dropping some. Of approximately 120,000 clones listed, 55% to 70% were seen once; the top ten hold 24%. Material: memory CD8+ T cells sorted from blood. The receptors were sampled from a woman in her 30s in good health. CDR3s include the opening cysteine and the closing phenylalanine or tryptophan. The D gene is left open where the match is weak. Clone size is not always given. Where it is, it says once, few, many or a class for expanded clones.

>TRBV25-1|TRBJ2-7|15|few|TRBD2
CASSERAGGPDEQYF
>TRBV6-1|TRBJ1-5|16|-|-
CASSEIVDSGNQPQHF
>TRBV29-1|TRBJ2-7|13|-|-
CSVEDSSVYEQYF
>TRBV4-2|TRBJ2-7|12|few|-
CASSLGGYEQYF
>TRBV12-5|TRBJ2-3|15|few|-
CASGLPGDDIDTQYF
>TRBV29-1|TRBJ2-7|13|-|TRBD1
CSAGTGEYAEQYF
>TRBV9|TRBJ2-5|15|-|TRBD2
CASSPRTSGRETQYF
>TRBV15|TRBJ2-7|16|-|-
CATSRGTSLGGREQYF
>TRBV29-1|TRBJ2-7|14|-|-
CSVEIGGPTYEQYF
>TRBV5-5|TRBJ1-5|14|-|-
CASSFQGRDQPQHF
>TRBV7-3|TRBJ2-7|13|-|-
CASSLDHSYEQYF
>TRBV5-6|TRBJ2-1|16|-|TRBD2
CASSFRGRRVDNEQFF
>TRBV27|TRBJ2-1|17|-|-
CASSLRPSFDSYNEQFF
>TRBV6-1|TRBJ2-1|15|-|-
CASSDGAADYNEQFF
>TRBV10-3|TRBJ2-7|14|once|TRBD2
CAISAAGSSYEQYF
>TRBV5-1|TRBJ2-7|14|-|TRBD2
CASSLRTSGYEQYF
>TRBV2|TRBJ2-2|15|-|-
CASSPEQGFEGELFF